Presented here are 32 T cell receptor beta chains from one specimen sequenced in a study of blood T cell repertoires in COVID-19. Method: immunoSEQ multiplex PCR; TCRdb's copy keeps in-frame clones and lacks some. The sample includes about 78,000 clones, about 92% of them seen just once. Specimen: peripheral blood. The source of these receptors is a woman aged 45-59 years in a cohort sampled during active COVID-19.

The chain links TRBV9 to TRBJ2-1, with D possibly being TRBD1 (5 bases). CDR1 is SGDLS, CDR2 YYNGEE, per germline. Deletions cut 0 bases from V and 0 bases from J, with 10 bases between. The CDR3 contains 16 residues. CDR3 bases: TGTGCCAGCAGCGTAGGGGGCTTCAGCTCCTACAATGAGCAGTTCTTC. Residues: CASSVGGFSSYNEQFF.

The chain uses TRBV14 and TRBJ2-2; 8 bases are a match to TRBD2. The V segment lost 4 bases and the J segment 4 bases; nucleotides outside the gene matches: 11. CDR1 SGHDN and CDR2 FVKESK come from the germline V gene. This CDR3 region has 17 residues. The CDR3 spells CASSRRAGVDGTGELFF. CDR3 coding DNA: TGTGCCAGCAGCCGCCGAGCGGGGGTCGATGGCACCGGGGAGCTGTTTTTT.

The V and J genes are TRBV28 and TRBJ2-7; tentatively, D is TRBD1 (6 bases). The CDR3 runs to 13 residues. Germline values: CDR1 MDHEN, CDR2 SYDVKM. Trimming pared 3 bases from V and 5 bases from J, leaving 11 bases between. DNA for the CDR3: TGTGCCAGCAGTTTTACAGGGAAAGACGAGCAGTACTTC. Translation gives CASSFTGKDEQYF.

The V call is TRBV7-2, the J call TRBJ2-7, with D possibly TRBD1 on 6 matching bases. V lost 6 bases and J 1 base, leaving 16 bases between the germline ends. There are 15 residues in the CDR3. CDR1 SGHTA and CDR2 FQGNSA come from the germline V gene. The CDR3 nucleotides read TGTGCCAGCAGATGGGGGCCAGTCGGGTCCTACGAGCAGTACTTC. This codes for CASRWGPVGSYEQYF.

This chain uses TRBV3-1 (or the pseudogene TRBV3-2) with TRBJ1-1; TRBD1 aligns across 10 bases. Germline lookup yields CDR1 LGHDT and CDR2 YNNKEL (reference sequence). Trimming removed 1 base from V and 2 bases from J; junction bases left unmatched: 1. The CDR3 loop spans 15 amino acids. The CDR3 reads CASSQGDRGNTEAFF. For the CDR3, the DNA is TGTGCCAGCAGCCAAGGGGACAGGGGAAACACTGAAGCTTTCTTT.

The chain recombines TRBV7-3 with TRBJ2-3; D is perhaps TRBD2 (5 bases). Germline-derived CDR1 and CDR2 are SGHTA and FQGTGA. CDR3 length: 14 residues. Between the trimmed V and J ends, which lost 2 bases and 5 bases, there was a span of 11 bases. CDR3 region: CASSLGLAGDTQYF. The CDR3 bases are TGTGCCAGCAGCTTAGGGCTAGCAGGAGATACGCAGTATTTT.

The chain carries TRBV27 and TRBJ2-2, with 10 bases that match TRBD2. This CDR3 region has 14 residues. Germline values: CDR1 MNHEY, CDR2 SMNVEV (reference sequence). The J segment lost 6 bases and the V segment lost 6 bases, leaving 4 bases of the junction unmatched. The CDR3 is CASRPSGSSGELFF. DNA for the CDR3: TGTGCCAGCAGACCTAGCGGGAGTTCCGGGGAGCTGTTTTTT.

The rearrangement links TRBV18 to TRBJ1-1; possibly TRBD1 for D (6 bases). Per germline, CDR1 KGHSH and CDR2 LQKENI. The CDR3 runs to 16 residues. V gave up 0 bases and J gave up 0 bases, with 11 bases separating them. Written as DNA, the CDR3 is TGTGCCAGCTCACCACCCATAGGGACACTGAACACTGAAGCTTTCTTT. Translating gives CASSPPIGTLNTEAFF.

The chain links TRBV28 to TRBJ1-1, with 8 bases aligning to TRBD1. This CDR3 region has 14 residues. In germline, CDR1 is MDHEN, CDR2 SYDVKM. Trimming removed 5 bases from V and 1 base from J; junction bases left unmatched: 3. The CDR3 DNA sequence: TGTGCCAGCAGTCGACAGGGGTGGAACACTGAAGCTTTCTTT. This translates into CASSRQGWNTEAFF.

This rearrangement joins TRBV27 to TRBJ2-1; 10 bases are shared with TRBD2. Unmatched junction bases numbered 4, after V lost 7 bases and J lost 4 bases. Germline lookup yields CDR1 MNHEY and CDR2 SMNVEV (reference sequence). The CDR3 is 14 residues long. The DNA of the CDR3 is TGTGCCAGCACCCAGCGGGAGGGATACAATGAGCAGTTCTTC. Translation gives CASTQREGYNEQFF.

The chain links TRBV5-1 to TRBJ2-2; D ambiguous. CDR1 SGHRS and CDR2 YFSETQ come from the germline V gene. The CDR3 loop spans 13 amino acids. Trimming stripped 4 bases from V and 3 bases from J, with 7 bases between. The CDR3 nucleotides are TGCGCCAGCAGCAAGGAGCACACCGGGGAGCTGTTTTTT. Its protein product is CASSKEHTGELFF.

The rearrangement joins TRBV2 to TRBJ2-5; TRBD2 matches at 9 bases. The length of the CDR3 is 16 residues. V lost 2 bases, J lost 5 bases, and 9 bases stayed unmatched. Germline V gene sequence: CDR1 SNHLY, CDR2 FYNNEI. The CDR3 reads CASSEWREGPWETQYF. For the CDR3, the DNA is TGTGCCAGCAGTGAATGGCGGGAGGGCCCTTGGGAGACCCAGTACTTC.

The rearrangement joins TRBV24-1 to TRBJ2-3, with 9 bases matching TRBD2. V shed 3 bases, J shed 2 bases, and the junction held 5 bases outside the gene matches. Germline values: CDR1 KGHDR, CDR2 SFDVKD. This CDR3 has 16 amino acids. The CDR3 DNA is TGTGCCACCAGTGATGCGGGACTAGCATTCACAGATACGCAGTATTTT. This encodes CATSDAGLAFTDTQYF.

This clone was observed once. The rearrangement links TRBV4-2 to TRBJ1-6; unclear D gene. Germline CDR1 is LGHNA and CDR2 is YNFKEQ. The V gene lost 0 bases and the J gene lost 4 bases, with 10 bases spanning the gap. This CDR3 has 16 residues. The CDR3, as DNA: TGTGCCAGCAGCCAAGAGTCTGTCCGTTATAATTCACCCCTCCACTTT. Amino acids: CASSQESVRYNSPLHF.

V and J are TRBV5-4 and TRBJ1-2; tentatively, D is TRBD1 (5 bases). Trimming removed 4 bases at V and 5 bases at J, with 12 bases between. The CDR3 extends over 13 amino acids. Germline assignment: CDR1 SGHNT and CDR2 YYREEE (reference sequence). The CDR3 reads CASSVDSPYGYTF. CDR3 in DNA: TGTGCCAGCAGCGTCGACAGCCCTTATGGCTACACCTTC.

This chain uses TRBV3-1 (or the pseudogene TRBV3-2) with TRBJ2-3; 7 bases match TRBD2. CDR3 length: 14 amino acids. Unmatched junction bases numbered 1, after V lost 3 bases and J lost 1 base. Germline assignment: CDR1 LGHDT and CDR2 YNNKEL (reference sequence). CDR3 protein: CASSHGGGTDTQYF. DNA for the CDR3: TGTGCCAGCAGCCATGGGGGGGGCACAGATACGCAGTATTTT.

This clone turned up a few times. The chain is built from TRBV29-1 and TRBJ2-1, with a weak D call TRBD2 (5 bases). V was cut by 6 bases and J by 4 bases, with 10 bases left in between. The germline V gene has CDR1 SQVTM and CDR2 ANQGSEA. The CDR3 extends over 12 amino acids. CDR3 residues: CSVGVGYNEQFF. The DNA of the CDR3 is TGCAGCGTCGGGGTCGGATACAATGAGCAGTTCTTC.

The chain is built from TRBV14 and TRBJ1-4; 7 bases align to TRBD1. The CDR3 is 15 residues long. With V trimmed by 2 bases and J by 7 bases, 7 bases remained unmatched. The germline V gene encodes CDR1 SGHDN and CDR2 FVKESK. CDR3 nucleotides: TGTGCCAGCAGCCAAAAAGGGGGCGCCGGTGAAAAACTGTTTTTT. It encodes CASSQKGGAGEKLFF.

The chain recombines TRBV11-2 with TRBJ2-1, with a weak D call TRBD1 (5 bases). This CDR3 is built from 11 residues. Germline-derived CDR1 and CDR2 are SGHAT and FQNNGV. V lost 2 bases and J lost 12, with 8 bases in between. CDR3 protein: CASSLSQGQFF. CDR3 nucleotide sequence: TGTGCCAGCAGCTTATCTCAGGGGCAGTTCTTC.

The chain is built from TRBV27 and TRBJ2-7; 9 nucleotides align to TRBD1. The germline V gene has CDR1 MNHEY and CDR2 SMNVEV (reference sequence). With V trimmed by 2 bases and J by 7 bases, 6 bases remained unmatched. The CDR3 consists of 14 residues. The CDR3 here is CASSLVQGAREQYF. In DNA, the CDR3 is TGTGCCAGCAGTTTAGTACAGGGGGCCAGGGAGCAGTACTTC.

This clone appeared a single time. The genes are TRBV28 and TRBJ1-6; 8 bases are a match to TRBD1. Unmatched junction bases numbered 7, after V lost 6 bases and J lost 9 bases. From germline, CDR1 is MDHEN and CDR2 SYDVKM. The CDR3 is made up of 14 amino acids. CDR3 DNA: TGTGCCAGCAGATCAGGACAGGGAGGTTCACCCCTCCACTTT. This gives the protein CASRSGQGGSPLHF.

The gene calls are TRBV7-9 and TRBJ2-1; TRBD2 matches at 7 bases. Germline CDR1 is SEHNR and CDR2 is FQNEAQ (reference sequence). With V trimmed by 8 bases and J by 5 bases, 9 bases remained unmatched. This CDR3 is built from 14 residues. CDR3 amino acids: CASSTWGGDNEQFF. CDR3 bases: TGTGCCAGCTCGACCTGGGGGGGTGACAATGAGCAGTTCTTC. Filled out from reference TRBV7-9 and TRBJ2-1, the complete variable domain reads DTGVSQNPRHKITKRGQNVTFRCDPISEHNRLYWYRQTLGQGPEFLTYFQNEAQLEKSRLLSDRFSAERPKGSFSTLEIQRTEQGDSAMYLCASSTWGGDNEQFFGPGTRLTVL.

The chain combines TRBV30 with TRBJ1-3; 9 nucleotides match TRBD1. The germline gives CDR1 GTSNPN, CDR2 SVGIG (reference sequence). This CDR3 region has 14 residues. V lost 2 bases, J lost 3 bases, and 2 bases stayed unmatched. The CDR3 loop reads CAWSKTGGGNTIYF. For the CDR3, the DNA is TGTGCCTGGAGTAAGACAGGGGGTGGAAACACCATATATTTT.

The chain employs TRBV11-2 and TRBJ2-7; D might be TRBD1 (6 bases). V dropped 6 bases and J dropped 6 bases, with 21 bases sitting between them. The CDR3 is 15 residues long. Germline V CDR1 and CDR2: SGHAT, FQNNGV. In nucleotides, the CDR3 is TGTGCCAGCAGTCTATGGGGGCAAGGGCGGATCGAGCAGTACTTC. Its translation: CASSLWGQGRIEQYF.

The chain joins TRBV19 to TRBJ1-6; possibly TRBD1 for D (6 bases). V dropped 2 bases and J dropped 7 bases, with 12 bases sitting between them. The germline gives CDR1 LNHDA, CDR2 SQIVND (reference sequence). The CDR3 contains 15 residues. The CDR3 loop is CASSITWTENSPLHF. CDR3 in DNA: TGTGCCAGTAGTATAACCTGGACAGAAAATTCACCCCTCCACTTT.

This clone has just one count. The chain couples TRBV19 to TRBJ1-2, with TRBD1 identical over 10 bases. This CDR3 has 15 residues. Trimming at V came to 1 base and at J to 5 bases, leaving 4 bases not matched to a gene. Germline CDR1 LNHDA, CDR2 SQIVND (reference sequence). The CDR3 coding sequence is TGTGCCAGTAGTATAGCCCCGGGACAGGGGTATGGCTACACCTTC. It codes for CASSIAPGQGYGYTF.

The CDR3 loop reads CASSTGPSGAEAFF. The DNA for the CDR3 is TGTGCCAGTAGTACCGGGCCCTCGGGGGCTGAAGCTTTCTTT. The rearrangement uses TRBV19 and TRBJ1-1; D is possibly TRBD1 (5 bases). This CDR3 is built from 14 residues. Germline V lookup: CDR1 LNHDA, CDR2 SQIVND (reference sequence). V was cut by 4 bases and J by 6 bases, with 15 bases left in between.

This chain uses TRBV28 with TRBJ2-5; D unresolved. V gave up 4 bases and J gave up 5 bases, with 14 bases separating them. This CDR3 is 14 amino acids long. CDR1 MDHEN and CDR2 SYDVKM come from the germline V gene. CDR3 sequence: CASSSSSLRETQYF. The CDR3 DNA reads TGTGCCAGCAGTTCCTCGTCCCTACGGGAGACCCAGTACTTC.

V usage is TRBV9 and J usage is TRBJ2-5; D perhaps matches TRBD2 (7 bases). Trimming pared 0 bases from V and 2 bases from J, leaving 17 bases between. Germline assignment: CDR1 SGDLS and CDR2 YYNGEE. The CDR3 extends over 17 amino acids. The CDR3 region is CASSVGLMEGGQETQYF. The CDR3 DNA is TGTGCCAGCAGCGTAGGCTTAATGGAGGGGGGGCAAGAGACCCAGTACTTC.

This clone has a single count. The chain uses TRBV28 and TRBJ1-2; 11 bases line up with TRBD1. The CDR3 runs to 16 residues. Germline CDR1 is MDHEN and CDR2 is SYDVKM. V shed 1 base, J shed 3 bases, and the junction held 4 bases outside the gene matches. The CDR3 region is CASSLSRTGGYYGYTF. CDR3 in DNA: TGTGCCAGCAGTTTATCCCGGACAGGGGGCTACTATGGCTACACCTTC.

The J gene is TRBJ2-3, the V gene TRBV7-6; the match to TRBD2 covers 9 bases. The CDR3 has 17 residues. The V and J ends lost 1 base and 2 bases, in that order; junction bases with no gene match: 7. Germline CDR1 SGHVS, CDR2 FNYEAQ. The CDR3, as DNA: TGTGCCAGCAGCTTAGGCCTTAGCGGGAGTACCACAGATACGCAGTATTTT. It yields the protein CASSLGLSGSTTDTQYF. Full variable domain (outside the CDR3, taken from reference TRBV7-6 and TRBJ2-3): GAGVSQSPRYKVTKRGQDVALRCDPISGHVSLYWYRQALGQGPEFLTYFNYEAQQDKSGLPNDRFSAERPEGSISTLTIQRTEQRDSAMYRCASSLGLSGSTTDTQYFGPGTRLTVL.

The chain couples TRBV9 to TRBJ2-5; D is undetermined. The CDR3 extends over 12 amino acids. Germline V CDR1 and CDR2: SGDLS, YYNGEE. V was shortened by 6 bases and J by 4 bases, with 10 bases between the two germline ends. The CDR3 bases are TGTGCCAGCACCAGCGCCCGAGAGACCCAGTACTTC. Protein sequence: CASTSARETQYF.